Listed below are T cell receptor beta chains from one sample, sequenced in a study of T cell responses to AZD1222 COVID-19 vaccine. Some clones are missing from TCRdb's copy, which holds only in-frame ones; the method was immunoSEQ multiplex PCR. The sample records some 130,000 clones, around 90% being singletons. The sample here was peripheral blood, taken on day 0 of AZD1222 vaccination. These receptors were obtained from an adult in good health. The CDR3 runs from the conserved cysteine through the conserved F or W. A D gene is named only where the DNA matches it firmly. Clone sizes are given selectively: once, few, many, or a class where the clone is expanded.

TRBV2	-	TRBD1	TRBJ1-5	CASRGGRDRVVQPQHF	TGTGCCAGCAGGGGTGGACGGGACAGGGTTGTTCAGCCCCAGCATTTT
TRBV4-1	few	-	TRBJ1-2	CASSLDGDYGYTF	TGCGCCAGCAGTCTGGACGGAGACTATGGCTACACCTTC
TRBV3-1/TRBV3-2	-	-	TRBJ1-4	CASSQSRPTNEKLFF	TGTGCCAGCAGCCAAAGCCGGCCAACTAATGAAAAACTGTTTTTT
TRBV4-2	-	-	TRBJ2-7	CASSQGGPPESYEQYF	TGTGCCAGCAGCCAAGGAGGTCCTCCAGAGTCCTACGAGCAGTACTTC
TRBV25-1	once	-	TRBJ2-7	CASSGHEQYF	TGTGCCAGCAGTGGCCACGAGCAGTACTTC
TRBV19	-	-	TRBJ1-2	CASRGEVGGYTF	TGTGCCAGCCGGGGAGAGGTTGGGGGCTACACCTTC
TRBV4-1	-	TRBD1	TRBJ1-2	CASSLRTGGSSDGYTF	TGCGCCAGCAGCCTAAGGACAGGGGGCTCTTCGGATGGCTACACCTTC
TRBV9	-	-	TRBJ2-1	CASSVGGFAVYNEQFF	TGTGCCAGCAGCGTAGGGGGCTTCGCGGTCTACAATGAGCAGTTCTTC
TRBV10-3	-	TRBD1	TRBJ1-2	CAISRDRRYGYTF	TGTGCCATCAGCCGGGACAGGAGGTATGGCTACACCTTC
TRBV27	-	-	TRBJ1-2	CASSLPGSGYTF	TGTGCCAGCAGTTTGCCGGGGAGCGGCTACACCTTC
TRBV20-1	-	-	TRBJ2-5	CSASMTGGKYF	TGCAGTGCTAGCATGACTGGCGGAAAGTACTTC
TRBV7-2	once	-	TRBJ2-1	CASSWDRRGNNEQFF	TGTGCCAGCAGCTGGGATAGGAGGGGAAACAATGAGCAGTTCTTC
TRBV2	-	-	TRBJ2-6	CASMRGANVLTF	TGTGCCAGCATGAGAGGGGCCAACGTCCTGACTTTC
TRBV30	-	TRBD1	TRBJ1-2	CAWRVQGKVGYTF	TGTGCCTGGAGGGTACAGGGGAAGGTCGGCTACACCTTC
TRBV30	-	-	TRBJ1-4	CAWSVGLGSEKLFF	TGTGCCTGGAGTGTCGGACTTGGCAGTGAAAAACTGTTTTTT
TRBV5-1	-	-	TRBJ2-7	CASSAIRDGSYEQYF	TGCGCCAGCAGCGCTATCCGGGACGGGTCCTACGAGCAGTACTTC
TRBV27	-	-	TRBJ2-3	CASSPIHVTDTQYF	TGTGCCAGCAGTCCTATACACGTAACAGATACGCAGTATTTT
TRBV12-3/TRBV12-4	-	-	TRBJ1-2	CASKEGLYGYTF	TGTGCCAGCAAAGAGGGGCTCTATGGCTACACCTTC
TRBV9	-	-	TRBJ2-3	CASTEVGATDTQYF	TGTGCCAGCACGGAGGTGGGGGCCACAGATACGCAGTATTTT
TRBV18	-	-	TRBJ1-1	CASSREQNTEAFF	TGTGCCAGCTCACGGGAACAGAACACTGAAGCTTTCTTT
TRBV7-2	-	-	TRBJ1-1	CASSSGPRVNTEAFF	TGTGCCAGCAGCTCGGGACCGCGTGTGAACACTGAAGCTTTCTTT
TRBV30	-	TRBD1	TRBJ1-5	CAWSVKAGGVQPQHF	TGTGCCTGGAGTGTAAAGGCAGGGGGCGTTCAGCCCCAGCATTTT
TRBV7-9	-	TRBD2	TRBJ2-1	CASSTGLAREQFF	TGTGCCAGCAGCACGGGACTAGCTAGGGAGCAGTTCTTC
TRBV5-1	once	TRBD1	TRBJ1-2	CASSLGYGQGLDGYTF	TGCGCCAGCAGCTTGGGATATGGACAGGGTTTGGATGGCTACACCTTC
TRBV5-1	few	-	TRBJ1-6	CASSSGRSSYNSPLHF	TGCGCCAGCAGCTCTGGACGCAGCTCCTATAATTCACCCCTCCACTTT
TRBV3-1/TRBV3-2	once	-	TRBJ2-7	CASTSGDFYEQYF	TGTGCCAGCACCTCGGGGGACTTCTACGAGCAGTACTTC
TRBV12-5	-	-	TRBJ1-2	CASGLSSSSGIGNYGYTF	TGTGCTAGTGGTTTGAGTTCGTCCTCGGGGATAGGAAACTATGGCTACACCTTC
TRBV4-1	few	-	TRBJ1-4	CASSQGWGILASEKLFF	TGCGCCAGCAGCCAAGGGTGGGGAATCCTTGCCTCTGAAAAACTGTTTTTT
TRBV3-1/TRBV3-2	-	-	TRBJ2-7	CASSQERGRLRSLEQYF	TGTGCCAGCAGCCAAGAAAGAGGTCGCTTACGTTCGCTCGAGCAGTACTTC
TRBV6-5	-	-	TRBJ2-1	CASSLDSNEQFF	TGTGCCAGCAGTTTGGACAGCAATGAGCAGTTCTTC
TRBV18	-	TRBD1	TRBJ1-2	CASSPEQGAHSYGYTF	TGTGCCAGCTCACCGGAACAGGGGGCGCACAGCTATGGCTACACCTTC
TRBV4-3	-	-	TRBJ2-6	CASSQEPNSGANVLTF	TGCGCCAGCAGCCAAGAGCCAAACTCTGGGGCCAACGTCCTGACTTTC
TRBV19	-	-	TRBJ1-2	CASSVGAYVYGYTF	TGTGCCAGTAGTGTGGGGGCTTATGTCTATGGCTACACCTTC
TRBV27	-	TRBD1	TRBJ1-5	CASRTGTGGLNQPQHF	TGTGCCAGCAGAACCGGGACAGGGGGTCTCAATCAGCCCCAGCATTTT
TRBV29-1	-	TRBD1	TRBJ1-2	CSVLDRARRGYTF	TGCAGCGTTCTCGACAGGGCCCGGCGTGGCTACACCTTC
TRBV6-2/TRBV6-3	-	TRBD1	TRBJ1-1	CASSYTGTGDLTEAFF	TGTGCCAGCAGTTACACCGGGACAGGGGACCTTACTGAAGCTTTCTTT
TRBV12-3/TRBV12-4	once	-	TRBJ1-1	CASSTTENTEAFF	TGTGCCAGCAGTACCACAGAGAACACTGAAGCTTTCTTT
TRBV6-5	-	TRBD1	TRBJ1-1	CASTNDRAAFF	TGTGCCAGCACCAACGACAGGGCGGCTTTCTTT
TRBV28	-	-	TRBJ1-2	CASSQAAYGYTF	TGTGCCAGCAGTCAAGCCGCCTATGGCTACACCTTC
TRBV6-1	once	TRBD1	TRBJ1-5	CASSDTRRDRGRPQHF	TGTGCCAGCAGTGATACCCGGAGGGACAGGGGGCGTCCCCAGCATTTT
TRBV30	-	-	TRBJ1-4	CAWSELGGEKLFF	TGTGCCTGGAGTGAGCTTGGGGGGGAAAAACTGTTTTTT
TRBV27	-	TRBD1	TRBJ2-7	CASSFRGQGFYEQYF	TGTGCCAGCAGTTTTCGGGGACAGGGATTTTACGAGCAGTACTTC
TRBV6-6	-	-	TRBJ2-1	CASSVRDSFNEQFF	TGTGCCAGCAGTGTCCGGGACTCCTTCAATGAGCAGTTCTTC
TRBV11-2	-	-	TRBJ1-1	CASSFYPLRDKNTEAFF	TGTGCCAGCAGCTTTTACCCACTCCGGGATAAGAACACTGAAGCTTTCTTT
TRBV9	-	-	TRBJ2-1	CASSSVGGEQFF	TGTGCCAGCAGTTCGGTTGGCGGGGAGCAGTTCTTC
TRBV10-3	-	-	TRBJ2-7	CAISENIDGAYEQYF	TGTGCCATCAGTGAGAATATAGACGGAGCCTACGAGCAGTACTTC
TRBV14	-	TRBD1	TRBJ2-7	CASSHDRTGEDSYEQYF	TGTGCCAGCAGCCATGACCGGACAGGGGAGGACTCCTACGAGCAGTACTTC
TRBV2	-	-	TRBJ1-1	CASSEQGTEAFF	TGTGCCAGCAGTGAACAGGGAACTGAAGCTTTCTTT
TRBV6-6	-	-	TRBJ1-5	CASRSRDSNQPQHF	TGTGCCAGCAGGAGCAGGGATAGCAATCAGCCCCAGCATTTT
TRBV4-2	-	TRBD1	TRBJ1-1	CASSQPTGMNTEAFF	TGTGCCAGCAGCCAACCGACAGGGATGAACACTGAAGCTTTCTTT
TRBV9	-	TRBD2	TRBJ2-5	CASSDSGGLQETQYF	TGTGCCAGCAGTGATAGCGGGGGGTTACAAGAGACCCAGTACTTC
TRBV7-9	-	-	TRBJ1-2	CASSSGPF	TGTGCCAGCAGCTCTGGCCCCTTC
TRBV30	-	-	TRBJ1-1	CASRMGPEAFF	TGTGCCTCGAGGATGGGTCCTGAAGCTTTCTTT
TRBV24-1	-	-	TRBJ2-3	CATSDLKGGTQYF	TGTGCCACCAGTGACCTGAAGGGCGGTACGCAGTATTTT
TRBV18	-	-	TRBJ1-5	CASSFEGRISPQHF	TGTGCCAGCTCTTTCGAGGGTCGGATCTCGCCCCAGCATTTT